What follows describes a single T cell receptor (beta chain). This sample was taken from a study of cytotoxic CD8 clonotypes in ibrutinib-treated CLL. V lost 6 bases, J lost 1 base, and 5 bases stayed unmatched. From germline, CDR1 is KGHSH and CDR2 LQKENI. CDR3 size: 14 residues. Using immunoSEQ multiplex PCR, the repertoire was profiled, and TCRdb retains in-frame clones only, with some absent. The sample shows some 130,000 clones, 70% to 90% of them seen only once. This material consisted of PBMCs, taken after 24 months of ibrutinib treatment. The chain couples TRBV18 to TRBJ1-1, with 7 nucleotides matching TRBD1. This clonotype originated in a human donor with chronic lymphocytic leukemia. The CDR3 DNA reads TGTGCCAGCTCCGAGACAGGGAGGAACACTGAAGCTTTCTTT. Amino acid sequence: CASSETGRNTEAFF.